One and the same sample provided the 21 T cell receptor beta chains below, sequenced in a study of T cells in Graves' hyperthyroidism and ophthalmopathy. TCR beta CDR3 region amplification was performed from RNA transcripts. HTBI primers were used for first-round RT-PCR of the TCR CDR3. Each CDR3 protein is one row after TCRdb ran MiXCR on the multiplex PCR reads. The repertoire holds approximately 630,000 distinct CDR3 sequences, with roughly 16% as singletons. Material for sequencing was blood. These TCRs come from a woman between 25 and 40 years old with Graves' hyperthyroidism.

The chain combines TRBV10-3 with TRBJ1-2, with TRBD1 matching 9 bases. Germline V gene sequence: CDR1 ENHRY, CDR2 SYGVKD. With V trimmed by 3 bases and J by 10 bases, 12 bases remained unmatched. The CDR3 has 15 amino acids. The CDR3 spells CAISDSRNRGRDYTF. The CDR3 DNA is TGTGCCATCAGTGATTCCCGAAACAGGGGGCGAGACTACACCTTC.

This clonotype was counted ten times or more. The V gene is TRBV2, the J gene TRBJ1-1, with D possibly TRBD1 on 6 matching bases. This CDR3 has 13 residues. Germline V lookup: CDR1 SNHLY, CDR2 FYNNEI. Trimming stripped 7 bases from V and 4 bases from J, with 13 bases between. CDR3 sequence reads: CASTQQGVTEAFF. CDR3 coding DNA: TGTGCCAGCACCCAACAGGGAGTCACTGAAGCTTTCTTT.

This clonotype was counted at least ten times. The gene calls are TRBV7-2 and TRBJ2-3, with a weak D call TRBD2 (5 bases). This CDR3 is 14 amino acids long. The germline V gene encodes CDR1 SGHTA and CDR2 FQGNSA. CDR3 in DNA: TGTGCGACCCTAGGGAGACGGGCTGCAGATACGCAGTATTTT. Its protein product is CATLGRRAADTQYF.

The chain recombines TRBV25-1 with TRBJ1-6, with D tentatively TRBD1 (6 bases). CDR1 and CDR2 from the germline V gene are MGHDK and SYGVNS. CDR3 length equals 20 residues. Deletions cut 2 bases from V and 1 base from J, with 21 bases between. In DNA form, the CDR3 reads TGTGCCAGCAGTGAAGTCGGTGGGGTCAGGGGTTTTTCCTATAATTCACCCCTCCACTTT. Its protein is CASSEVGGVRGFSYNSPLHF. The full variable domain, its missing parts supplied by reference TRBV25-1 and TRBJ1-6, is EADIYQTPRYLVIGTGKKITLECSQTMGHDKMYWYQQDPGMELHLIHYSYGVNSTEKGDLSSESTVSRIRTEHFPLTLESARPSHTSQYLCASSEVGGVRGFSYNSPLHFGNGTRLTVT.

The J gene is TRBJ2-2, the V gene TRBV7-9; weak D call: TRBD2 (5 bases). The V end lost 5 bases, the J end lost 2 bases, and 12 bases lay between the germline ends. Germline V lookup: CDR1 SEHNR, CDR2 FQNEAQ (reference sequence). This CDR3 spans 15 amino acids. The CDR3 nucleotides read TGTGCCAGCAGCCTGGACTCCTCTAACACCGGGGAGCTGTTTTTT. Its protein is CASSLDSSNTGELFF.

The rearrangement uses TRBV7-9 and TRBJ2-1; D uncertain. The CDR3 spans 13 residues. With 5 bases removed from V and 9 bases from J, the gap between germline ends came to 14 bases. Germline V gene lookup returns CDR1 SEHNR and CDR2 FQNEAQ (reference sequence). Here the CDR3 DNA reads TGTGCCAGCAGCCCCTCCGAGGCGGTTGAGCAGTTCTTC. Translation gives CASSPSEAVEQFF.

J is TRBJ2-5 and V is TRBV29-1; perhaps TRBD2 as D (7 bases). Germline assignment: CDR1 SQVTM and CDR2 ANQGSEA. CDR3 length: 13 amino acids. V lost 5 bases to trimming and J lost 3 bases, with 13 bases between them. The CDR3 DNA reads TGCAGCGTTCGGAGGGGGAGGGAAGAGACCCAGTACTTC. Protein: CSVRRGREETQYF.

A single count supports this clonotype. The rearrangement joins TRBV14 to TRBJ2-2; 11 positions agree with TRBD1. After removal of 1 base from V and 3 bases from J, the junction contained 4 bases not matched to a gene. Looked up from germline, CDR1 is SGHDN and CDR2 is FVKESK. The CDR3 loop spans 17 amino acids. The CDR3: CASSQGTGGADTGELFF. CDR3 coding DNA: TGTGCCAGCAGCCAAGGGACAGGGGGCGCCGACACCGGGGAGCTGTTTTTT.

This clonotype was counted at least ten times. This chain uses TRBV12-3 or TRBV12-4 with TRBJ1-1; no clear D gene. The CDR3 contains 14 residues. V was pared by 2 bases and J by 4 bases, with 11 bases between. CDR3 residues: CASSLWERFTEAFF. Written as DNA, the CDR3 is TGTGCCAGCAGTTTATGGGAGCGATTCACTGAAGCTTTCTTT.

This clonotype was observed a handful of times. At one boundary the junction diverges from the germline segment, which might be a read error. V and J are TRBV19 and TRBJ1-1; 7 bases map to TRBD1. The germline V gene encodes CDR1 LNHDA and CDR2 SQIVND (reference sequence). The CDR3 totals 14 residues. The CDR3 reads CTSSMDFKQGEAFF. CDR3 in DNA: TGTACCAGTAGTATGGATTTCAAACAGGGGGAAGCTTTCTTT.

For this clonotype: Given a much more abundant clone one base away, this may be a read error. This chain links TRBV7-9 with TRBJ1-1; D is perhaps TRBD1 (5 bases). Trimming left V 3 bases short and J 6 bases short, with 8 bases between. Germline V gives CDR1 SEHNR, CDR2 FQNEAQ (reference sequence). CDR3 length: 12 residues. CDR3 sequence (DNA): TGTGCCAGCAGCTTCAGGGCCCCTGAAGCTTTCTTT. This sequence encodes CASSFRAPEAFF.

On this clonotype: Because it lacks the conserved phenylalanine or tryptophan at the end, this CDR3 is likely a read error. This chain joins TRBV11-3 and TRBJ2-2; D not certain. This CDR3 contains 14 residues. CDR1 is SGHNT and CDR2 is YENEEA in the germline V gene. V lost 1 base and J 1 base, leaving 4 bases between the germline ends. In DNA, the CDR3 is TGTGCCAGCAGCTTAGTTGGGAACACCGGGGAGCTGTTTCTT. Translation gives CASSLVGNTGELFL.

The chain is built from TRBV30 and TRBJ2-7; D possibly corresponds to TRBD2 (5 bases). CDR3 size: 12 residues. The V end lost 3 bases, the J end lost 4 bases, and 10 bases lay between the germline ends. CDR1 is GTSNPN, CDR2 SVGIG, per germline (reference sequence). In DNA, the CDR3 is TGTGCCTGGAGCCTACTAGTTTACGAGCAGTACTTC. Encoded protein: CAWSLLVYEQYF. Looking up the rest from reference TRBV30 and TRBJ2-7 gives the full variable domain: SQTIHQWPATLVQPVGSPLSLECTVEGTSNPNLYWYRQAAGRGLQLLFYSVGIGQISSEVPQNLSASRPQDRQFILSSKKLLLSDSGFYLCAWSLLVYEQYFGPGTRLTVT.

This clonotype appeared a few times. The V call is TRBV18, the J call TRBJ1-1, with D possibly being TRBD1 (6 bases). V dropped 0 bases and J dropped 2 bases, with 16 bases sitting between them. In germline, CDR1 is KGHSH, CDR2 LQKENI. CDR3 length equals 17 residues. The CDR3 bases are TGTGCCAGCTCACCACCGACCGCTGGACAGTACAACACTGAAGCTTTCTTT. Translation gives CASSPPTAGQYNTEAFF.

This clonotype was found many times. J is TRBJ2-1 and V is TRBV3-1; D remains ambiguous. This CDR3 is 16 amino acids long. Germline values: CDR1 LGHDT, CDR2 YNNKEL (reference sequence). The V and J ends lost 1 base and 0 bases respectively, with 10 bases between them. The CDR3 nucleotides are TGTGCCAGCAGCCAAGCTGGAGCTGTCTCCTACAATGAGCAGTTCTTC. Protein sequence: CASSQAGAVSYNEQFF.

A few counts support this clonotype. This chain uses TRBV7-3 with TRBJ2-2, with D hard to call. The V gene lost 4 bases and the J gene lost 7 bases, with 19 bases spanning the gap. CDR3 length equals 16 residues. CDR1 is SGHTA, CDR2 FQGTGA, per germline. The CDR3 bases are TGTGCCAGCAGCTCGGACGCATCCTCCTTTAGCGGGGAGCTGTTTTTT. Protein product: CASSSDASSFSGELFF. Complete variable domain (other parts from reference TRBV7-3 and TRBJ2-2): GAGVSQTPSNKVTEKGKYVELRCDPISGHTALYWYRQSLGQGPEFLIYFQGTGAADDSGLPNDRFFAVRPEGSVSTLKIQRTERGDSAVYLCASSSDASSFSGELFFGEGSRLTVL.

This clonotype has ten or more counts. The chain recombines TRBV2 with TRBJ2-3, with unresolved D. Trimming removed 6 bases at V and 2 bases at J, with 18 bases between. This CDR3 has 16 residues. The germline V gene encodes CDR1 SNHLY and CDR2 FYNNEI. The CDR3 bases are TGTGCCAGCAGCCGACTTTCGGACCGCCCCACAGATACGCAGTATTTT. Amino acids: CASSRLSDRPTDTQYF.

This clonotype was observed a few times. This rearrangement joins TRBV7-2 to TRBJ2-1; 7 bases are shared with TRBD2. Per germline, CDR1 SGHTA and CDR2 FQGNSA. V lost 0 bases, J lost 15 bases, and 8 bases stayed unmatched. CDR3 size: 13 residues. CDR3 sequence reads: CASSLAGAGEGFF. In DNA, the CDR3 is TGTGCCAGCAGCTTAGCTGGAGCTGGGGAGGGGTTCTTC.

There are a few counts of this clonotype. This rearrangement joins TRBV7-9 to TRBJ2-1, with 10 bases lining up with TRBD2. CDR3 length: 14 residues. V was clipped by 5 bases and J by 13 bases; unmatched bases: 11. CDR1 is SEHNR, CDR2 FQNEAQ, per germline (reference sequence). CDR3 in amino acids: CASSPGTSVSYQFF. The CDR3 nucleotides are TGTGCCAGCAGCCCCGGGACTAGCGTATCTTATCAGTTCTTC.

Only a few counts were recorded for this clonotype. This chain joins TRBV9 and TRBJ2-1; 9 nucleotides agree with TRBD2. After removal of 5 bases from V and 4 bases from J, the junction contained 10 bases not matched to a gene. CDR1 and CDR2 from the germline V gene are SGDLS and YYNGEE. The CDR3 is 16 amino acids. The CDR3, as DNA: TGTGCCAGCAGTGGGGTAGCGGGAGCCCAATACAATGAGCAGTTCTTC. It specifies CASSGVAGAQYNEQFF.

This clonotype has only a few counts. V gene TRBV6-6 combines with J gene TRBJ2-5, with a tentative D call TRBD2 (5 bases). The CDR3 is made up of 16 amino acids. The germline V and J ends were trimmed by 0 bases and 5 bases, with 16 bases remaining between them. CDR1 is MNHNY and CDR2 is SVGAGI in the germline V gene (reference sequence). The chain's CDR3 is CASSYSSRGPSETQYF. CDR3 DNA: TGTGCCAGCAGTTACTCGTCGAGAGGGCCCTCGGAGACCCAGTACTTC.